These 2 T cell receptor beta chains were sequenced from one sample in a study of blood T cell repertoires in COVID-19. Produced via immunoSEQ multiplex PCR; TCRdb's table is partial and in-frame only. Of more than 250,000 clones listed, approximately 87% were seen once; the top ten hold over 8.5%. The sequencing input was peripheral blood. The receptors were gathered from a human donor in a cohort sampled during active COVID-19.

The chain couples TRBV28 to TRBJ2-7; D might be TRBD1 (6 bases). V was trimmed by 4 bases and J by 4 bases, leaving 17 bases between them. The CDR3 is made up of 15 amino acids. CDR1 and CDR2 from the germline V gene are MDHEN and SYDVKM. DNA of the CDR3: TGTGCCAGCAGTTCATCAGGGGCTAGGAGGTACGAGCAGTACTTC. Translating it yields CASSSSGARRYEQYF.

This clone appeared a few times. The CDR3, as DNA: TGCGCCAGCAGCCAAGATCCCAATGGCAATCAGCCCCAGCATTTT. Protein sequence: CASSQDPNGNQPQHF. V usage is TRBV4-1 and J usage is TRBJ1-5, with D unclear. V shed 0 bases and J shed 2 bases, with 8 bases lying between them. The CDR3 has 15 residues. The germline V gene encodes CDR1 MGHRA and CDR2 YSYEKL.